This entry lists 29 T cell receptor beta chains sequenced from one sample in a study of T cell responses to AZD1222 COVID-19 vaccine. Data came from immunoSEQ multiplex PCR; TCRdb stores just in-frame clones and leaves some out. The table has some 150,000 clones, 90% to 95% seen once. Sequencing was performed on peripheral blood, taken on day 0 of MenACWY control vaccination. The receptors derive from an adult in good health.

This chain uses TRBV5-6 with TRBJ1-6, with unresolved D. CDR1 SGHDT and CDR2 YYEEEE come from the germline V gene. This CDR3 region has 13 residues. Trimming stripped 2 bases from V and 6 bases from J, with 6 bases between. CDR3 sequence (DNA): TGTGCCAGCAGCTTACATGCTAATTCACCCCTCCACTTT. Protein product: CASSLHANSPLHF.

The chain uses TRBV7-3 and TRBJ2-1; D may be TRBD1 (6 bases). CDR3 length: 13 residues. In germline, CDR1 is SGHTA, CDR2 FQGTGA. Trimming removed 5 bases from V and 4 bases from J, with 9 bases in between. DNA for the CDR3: TGTGCCAGCAGCCCGGGACATTACAATGAGCAGTTCTTC. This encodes CASSPGHYNEQFF.

As DNA, the CDR3 is TGTGCCAGCAGTTACGGCCCAGGAGGAGCTTATGGCTACACCTTC. Amino acid sequence: CASSYGPGGAYGYTF. The chain links TRBV6-5 to TRBJ1-2; D gene uncertain. Per the germline V gene, CDR1 is MNHEY and CDR2 is SVGAGI. Trimming removed 2 bases from V and 5 bases from J, with 15 bases in between. CDR3 size: 15 residues.

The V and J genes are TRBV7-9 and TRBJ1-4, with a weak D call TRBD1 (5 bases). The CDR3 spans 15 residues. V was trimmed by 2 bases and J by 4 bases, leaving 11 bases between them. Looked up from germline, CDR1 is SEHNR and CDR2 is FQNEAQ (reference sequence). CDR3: CASSLIGARNEKLFF. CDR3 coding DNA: TGTGCCAGCAGCTTAATCGGGGCCCGTAATGAAAAACTGTTTTTT.

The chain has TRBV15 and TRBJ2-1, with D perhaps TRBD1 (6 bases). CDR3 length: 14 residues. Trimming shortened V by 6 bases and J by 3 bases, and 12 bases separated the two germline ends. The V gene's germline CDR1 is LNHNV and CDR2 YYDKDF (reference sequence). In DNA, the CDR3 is TGTGCCACCAGTATCGACAGGAACTACAATGAGCAGTTCTTC. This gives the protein CATSIDRNYNEQFF.

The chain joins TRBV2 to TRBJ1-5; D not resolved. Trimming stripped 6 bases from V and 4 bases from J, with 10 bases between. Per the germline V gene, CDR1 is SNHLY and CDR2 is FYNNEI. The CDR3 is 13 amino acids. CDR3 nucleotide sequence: TGTGCCAGCAGAAGGGATAGAAATCAGCCCCAGCATTTT. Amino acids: CASRRDRNQPQHF.

This CDR3 is CASSVGQGSNEQYF. CDR3 coding DNA: TGTGCCAGCAGCGTAGGACAGGGCAGCAACGAGCAGTACTTC. This chain joins TRBV9 and TRBJ2-7; 7 nucleotides match TRBD1. Trimming took 0 bases from V and 5 from J; bases not matched to a gene: 5. CDR3 length: 14 residues. CDR1 and CDR2 (germline): SGDLS, YYNGEE.

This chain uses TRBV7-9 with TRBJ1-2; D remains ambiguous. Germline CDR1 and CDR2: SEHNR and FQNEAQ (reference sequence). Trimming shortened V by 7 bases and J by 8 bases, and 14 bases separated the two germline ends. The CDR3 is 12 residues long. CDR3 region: CASIQYEEGYTF. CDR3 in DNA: TGTGCCAGCATCCAATACGAGGAAGGCTACACCTTC.

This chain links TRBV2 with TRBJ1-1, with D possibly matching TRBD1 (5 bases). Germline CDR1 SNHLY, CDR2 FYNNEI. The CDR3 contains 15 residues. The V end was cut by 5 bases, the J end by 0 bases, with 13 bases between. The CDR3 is CASSRSRVMNTEAFF. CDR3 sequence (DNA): TGTGCCAGCAGTCGAAGCAGGGTCATGAACACTGAAGCTTTCTTT. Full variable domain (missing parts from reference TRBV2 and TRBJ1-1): EPEVTQTPSHQVTQMGQEVILRCVPISNHLYFYWYRQILGQKVEFLVSFYNNEISEKSEIFDDQFSVERPDGSNFTLKIRSTKLEDSAMYFCASSRSRVMNTEAFFGQGTRLTVV.

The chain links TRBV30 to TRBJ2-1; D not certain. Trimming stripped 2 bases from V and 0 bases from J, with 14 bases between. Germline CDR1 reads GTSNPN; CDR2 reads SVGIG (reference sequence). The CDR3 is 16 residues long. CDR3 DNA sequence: TGTGCCTGGAGTCCGGACGTCCACAGCTCCTACAATGAGCAGTTCTTC. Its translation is CAWSPDVHSSYNEQFF.

The CDR3: CASSADRGHEQYF. The CDR3 DNA reads TGCGCCAGCAGTGCTGACAGGGGTCACGAGCAGTACTTC. The chain joins TRBV10-2 to TRBJ2-7; TRBD1 aligns across 8 bases. Trimming cost V 4 bases and J 5 bases; bases outside gene matches: 4. The CDR3 loop spans 13 amino acids. CDR1 and CDR2 (germline): WSHSY, SAAADI.

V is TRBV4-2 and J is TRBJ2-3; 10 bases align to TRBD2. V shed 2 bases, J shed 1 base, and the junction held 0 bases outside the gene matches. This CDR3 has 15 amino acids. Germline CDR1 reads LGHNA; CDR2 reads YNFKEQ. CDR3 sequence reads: CASSQLAGGTDTQYF. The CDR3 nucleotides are TGTGCCAGCAGCCAACTAGCGGGGGGCACAGATACGCAGTATTTT.

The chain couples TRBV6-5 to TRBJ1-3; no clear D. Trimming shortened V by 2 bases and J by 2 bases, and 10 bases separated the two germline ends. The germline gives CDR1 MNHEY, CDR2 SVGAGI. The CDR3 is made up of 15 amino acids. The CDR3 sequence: CASSYQRMPGNTIYF. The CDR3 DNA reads TGTGCCAGCAGTTACCAGAGAATGCCTGGAAACACCATATATTTT.

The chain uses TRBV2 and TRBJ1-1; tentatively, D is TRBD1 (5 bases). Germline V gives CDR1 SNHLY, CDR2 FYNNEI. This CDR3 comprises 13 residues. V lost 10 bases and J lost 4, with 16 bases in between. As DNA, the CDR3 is TGTGCCACCCTCTATTCGGGGGGCACTGAAGCTTTCTTT. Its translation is CATLYSGGTEAFF. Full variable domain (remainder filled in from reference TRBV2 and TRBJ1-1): EPEVTQTPSHQVTQMGQEVILRCVPISNHLYFYWYRQILGQKVEFLVSFYNNEISEKSEIFDDQFSVERPDGSNFTLKIRSTKLEDSAMYFCATLYSGGTEAFFGQGTRLTVV.

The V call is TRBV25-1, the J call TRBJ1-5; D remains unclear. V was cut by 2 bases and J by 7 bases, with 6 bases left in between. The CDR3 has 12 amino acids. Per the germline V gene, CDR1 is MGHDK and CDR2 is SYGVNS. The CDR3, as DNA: TGTGCCAGCAGTGAAGGAGGACAGCCCCAGCATTTT. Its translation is CASSEGGQPQHF.

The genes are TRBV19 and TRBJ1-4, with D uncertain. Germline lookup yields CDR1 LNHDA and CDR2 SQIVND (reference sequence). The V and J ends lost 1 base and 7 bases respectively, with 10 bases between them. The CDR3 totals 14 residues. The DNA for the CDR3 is TGTGCCAGTAGTATAGTGGCAGCTAGTGAAAAACTGTTTTTT. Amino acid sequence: CASSIVAASEKLFF.

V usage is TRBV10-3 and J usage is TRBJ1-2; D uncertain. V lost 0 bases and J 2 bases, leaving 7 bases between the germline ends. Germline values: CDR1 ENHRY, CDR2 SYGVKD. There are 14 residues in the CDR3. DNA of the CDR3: TGTGCCATCAGTGAGTCCCGGGAAAACTATGGCTACACCTTC. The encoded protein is CAISESRENYGYTF.

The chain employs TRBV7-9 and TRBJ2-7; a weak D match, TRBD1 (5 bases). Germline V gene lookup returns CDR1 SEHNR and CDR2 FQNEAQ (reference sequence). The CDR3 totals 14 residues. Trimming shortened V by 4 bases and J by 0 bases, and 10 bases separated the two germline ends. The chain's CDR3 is CASSSRQSSYEQYF. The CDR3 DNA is TGTGCCAGCAGCTCAAGACAGAGCTCCTACGAGCAGTACTTC. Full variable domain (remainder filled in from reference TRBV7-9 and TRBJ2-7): DTGVSQNPRHKITKRGQNVTFRCDPISEHNRLYWYRQTLGQGPEFLTYFQNEAQLEKSRLLSDRFSAERPKGSFSTLEIQRTEQGDSAMYLCASSSRQSSYEQYFGPGTRLTVT.

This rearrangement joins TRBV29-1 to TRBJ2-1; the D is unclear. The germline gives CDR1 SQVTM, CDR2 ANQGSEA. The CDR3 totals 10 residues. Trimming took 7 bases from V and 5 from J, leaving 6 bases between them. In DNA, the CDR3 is TGCAGCGGTGCTAACAATGAGCAGTTCTTC. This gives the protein CSGANNEQFF.

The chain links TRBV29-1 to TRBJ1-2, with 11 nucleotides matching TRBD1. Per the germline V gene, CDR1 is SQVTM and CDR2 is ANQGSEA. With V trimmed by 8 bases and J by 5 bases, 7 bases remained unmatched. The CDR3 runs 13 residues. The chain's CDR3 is CSSGQGVHYGYTF. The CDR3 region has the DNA TGCAGCTCGGGACAGGGGGTTCATTATGGCTACACCTTC.

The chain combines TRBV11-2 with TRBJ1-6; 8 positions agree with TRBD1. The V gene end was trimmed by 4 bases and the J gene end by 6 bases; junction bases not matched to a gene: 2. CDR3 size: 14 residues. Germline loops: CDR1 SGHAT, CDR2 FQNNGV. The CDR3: CASSYDRGNSPLHF. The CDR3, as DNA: TGTGCCAGCAGCTACGACAGGGGTAATTCACCCCTCCACTTT.

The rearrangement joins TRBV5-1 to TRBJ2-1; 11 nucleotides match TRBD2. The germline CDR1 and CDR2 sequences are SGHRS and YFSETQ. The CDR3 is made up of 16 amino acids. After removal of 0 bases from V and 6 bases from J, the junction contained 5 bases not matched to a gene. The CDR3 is CASSLVLAGAGNEQFF. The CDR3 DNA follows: TGCGCCAGCAGCTTGGTACTAGCGGGGGCTGGCAATGAGCAGTTCTTC.

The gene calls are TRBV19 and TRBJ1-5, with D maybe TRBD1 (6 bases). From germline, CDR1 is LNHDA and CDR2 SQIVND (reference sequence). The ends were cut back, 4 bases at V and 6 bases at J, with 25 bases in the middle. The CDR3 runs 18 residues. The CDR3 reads CASSNPVPPWGHGQPQHF. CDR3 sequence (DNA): TGTGCCAGTAGTAATCCCGTACCGCCGTGGGGGCATGGTCAGCCCCAGCATTTT.

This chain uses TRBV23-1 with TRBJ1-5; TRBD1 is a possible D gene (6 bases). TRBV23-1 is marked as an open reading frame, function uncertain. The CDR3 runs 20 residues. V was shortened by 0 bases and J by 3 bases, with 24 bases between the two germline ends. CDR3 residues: CASSQSSFFHPTGYNQPQHF. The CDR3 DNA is TGCGCCAGCAGTCAATCAAGTTTTTTTCACCCGACAGGTTACAATCAGCCCCAGCATTTT.

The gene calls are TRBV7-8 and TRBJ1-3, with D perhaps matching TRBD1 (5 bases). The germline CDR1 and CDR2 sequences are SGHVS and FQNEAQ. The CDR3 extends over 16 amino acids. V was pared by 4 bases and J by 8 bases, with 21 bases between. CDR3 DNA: TGTGCCAGCAGCTCGGGCCGGGGGAGGTTTCGGGACACCATATATTTT. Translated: CASSSGRGRFRDTIYF.

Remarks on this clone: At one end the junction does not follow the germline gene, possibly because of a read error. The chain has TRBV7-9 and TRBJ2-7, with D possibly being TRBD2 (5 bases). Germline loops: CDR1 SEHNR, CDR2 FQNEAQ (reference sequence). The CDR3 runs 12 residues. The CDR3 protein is CASSQPGRGWHF. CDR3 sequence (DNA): TGTGCCAGCAGCCAACCGGGGAGAGGGTGGCACTTC.

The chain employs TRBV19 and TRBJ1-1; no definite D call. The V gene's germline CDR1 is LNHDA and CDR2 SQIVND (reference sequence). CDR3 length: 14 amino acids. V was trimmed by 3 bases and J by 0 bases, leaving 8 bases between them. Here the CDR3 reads CASSMKAVNTEAFF. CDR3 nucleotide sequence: TGTGCCAGTAGTATGAAGGCAGTGAACACTGAAGCTTTCTTT.

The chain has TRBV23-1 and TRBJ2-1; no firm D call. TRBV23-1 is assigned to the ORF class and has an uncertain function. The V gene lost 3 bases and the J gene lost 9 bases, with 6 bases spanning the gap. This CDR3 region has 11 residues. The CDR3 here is CASSHRSEQFF. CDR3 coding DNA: TGCGCCAGCAGTCACAGGTCTGAGCAGTTCTTC.

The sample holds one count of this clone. The CDR3 DNA reads as TGTGCCAGCAGCCCGACCGACAGGGGATATAATTCACCCCTCCACTTT. This translates into CASSPTDRGYNSPLHF. The chain joins TRBV11-2 to TRBJ1-6, with 8 bases lining up with TRBD1. Germline-derived CDR1 and CDR2 are SGHAT and FQNNGV. This CDR3 contains 16 residues. V gave up 5 bases and J gave up 4 bases; unmatched junction bases: 7.